The T cell receptor (beta chain) described here comes from a study of T cells in Graves' hyperthyroidism and ophthalmopathy (dated by TCRdb to the late 2010s). The study in broad terms: Peripheral blood was collected at initial diagnosis, before any treatment. The paper describes TCR Vbeta CDR3 sequencing of about 140 peripheral blood samples, made up of under 50 ophthalmopathy patients, some 76 hyperthyroidism patients and about 17 progressor patients. Prospective prediction of ophthalmopathy was tested in an independent validation cohort consisting of under 20 hyperthyroidism patients and about 17 patients who later progressed to ophthalmopathy. TCR V-J signatures able to tell the groups apart were searched for in a discovery cohort of approximately 95 patients, of whom more than 40 had Graves' ophthalmopathy and around 56 had stable Graves' hyperthyroidism. In addition, the study compared T-cell repertoires in thyroid tissue and in blood from 6 or 7 Graves' hyperthyroidism patients. The roughly 91 discovery patients were randomly divided into training and test sets at a 7:3 ratio. Once sampling was done, hyperthyroidism patients were given methimazole at a starting dose of 30 mg daily, whereas ophthalmopathy patients were given high-dose intravenous methylprednisolone. The investigation overall reported the following: In validation, progression to ophthalmopathy was predicted by the model with 65% to 71% sensitivity and approximately 78% specificity, a median of around 6.5 months before onset. Blood samples also contained most of the expanded thyroid clonotypes (frequency above 0.001), which suggests that blood repertoires may reflect thyroid immune responses. A 13 V-J signature model separated ophthalmopathy from stable hyperthyroidism, with around 91% sensitivity and just under 84% specificity in cross-validation and 80%/75% in testing. No statistical method was used to fix the sample size in advance, and group allocation was not hidden from the investigators.

This clonotype is considered large (0.1 to 1%). The antigen this receptor binds is unknown. The record has no base qualities; no much larger clone is one base away. Amplification of TCR beta CDR3 regions was carried out from RNA transcripts. For the first round of RT-PCR on the TCR CDR3, the HTBI primer set was used together with the Qiagen OneStep RT-PCR kit. A second multiplex PCR round built the libraries, followed by size selection and purification. Paired-end sequencing of the libraries was performed with 100 bp reads on an Illumina HiSeq2000. As for how the authors treated the data: SOAPnuke was used to process the raw data, removing reads that contained adapters or uncalled bases, had a mean Phred below 15, or lacked an exact match to the constant primer or identifier. High-quality paired reads were merged using COPE v1.2.5, and each unique nucleotide sequence was defined as a clonotype. MiTCR v1.1 was used to align the clonotypes against IMGT TRBV, TRBD and TRBJ reference segments. Analysis was restricted to V-J combinations with a frequency above 0.0001, which covered approximately 99% of repertoires. The TCS score was defined as F50 (clonal expansion) divided by E x V (chaos), with BLOSUM62-based TCRdist calculated between CDR3 peptides within each V-J. Welch's t-statistics and random forest reduced around 520 V-J features to 13, which were used in a naive Bayes classifier (R e1071). The public reads were quality trimmed at Q25 with fastp and then assembled into clones with MiXCR by TCRdb, keeping productive beta chains. Rows with one shared CDR3 protein collapse into an entry with the most common genes and DNA. The V and J calls follow TCRdb's processing rather than the paper's. The sample records 300,000 to 500,000 distinct CDR3 sequences, 15% of which are singletons. The ten largest clonotypes hold approximately 29% of the sample.

Graves' hyperthyroidism was defined as stable when no progression to ophthalmopathy occurred over 18 months of follow-up. Hyperthyroidism patients were aged 18 to 65 years and newly diagnosed, with disease duration of less than 2 months. The study excluded patients with uncontrolled infections, other autoimmune diseases, pregnancy or lactation. Diagnoses were based on clinical symptoms, serum thyroxine and TRAb, thyroid ultrasound and orbital computed tomography. PBMCs were isolated from about 9.2 ml of fresh peripheral blood by Ficoll-Paque density gradient centrifugation. Trizol reagent was used to extract total RNA, and RNA quality was then checked on an Agilent 2100 Bioanalyzer. Measured from the cysteine to the phenylalanine, the CDR3 is 16 residues long. This entry keeps only the CDR3 DNA: 48 bases, framed from base 1. V is cut by 4 bases and J by 4 bases, and the space between the germline ends is 17 bases. From the germline V gene (reference sequence), CDR1 is MNHEY and CDR2 is SMNVEV.

Sequencing was performed on blood. This TCR was recovered from a woman under 40 with Graves' hyperthyroidism. The V and J segments used are TRBV27 and TRBJ2-1; the D gene is perhaps TRBD1, on 6 matching bases. The nucleotide sequence is given as TGTGCCAGCAGTTCGACCGGGACAACCTTTTACAATGAGCAGTTCTTC. It specifies CASSSTGTTFYNEQFF.